The clone carrying this T cell receptor beta chain was found many times. TCRdb independently ran MiXCR on the 5' RACE reads; one entry per CDR3 protein. The sample includes about 440,000 distinct CDR3 sequences, 15% to 20% of them seen just once. Looked up from germline, CDR1 is SGHTA and CDR2 is FQGTGA. Trimming left V 5 bases short and J 1 base short, with 10 bases between. This CDR3 is built from 14 residues. These data belong to a study of T-cell memory formation after mild COVID-19. The chain carries TRBV7-3 and TRBJ2-3, with D unclear. This receptor was taken from an adult woman who had mild COVID-19 (a few samples of this study predate the infection). Cell type and time point are not known. The sequencing input was PBMCs or a T cell subset sorted from them (not recorded which). CDR3 sequence reads: CASSQTSGTDTQYF. The CDR3 nucleotides are TGTGCCAGCAGCCAGACTTCTGGCACAGATACGCAGTATTTT.